The text below deals with one T cell receptor (beta chain). Its antigen remains unknown. Here immunoSEQ multiplex PCR was the method, and the copy in TCRdb shows in-frame clones only, minus some. The data show 80,000 to 100,000 clones, 75% to 95% seen once. The trim removed 5 bases at V and 5 bases at J, leaving 6 bases unmatched. The CDR3 has 14 residues. CDR1 is SGHAT and CDR2 is FQDESV in the germline V gene (reference sequence). These data originate in a study of graft-versus-host responses after intestinal transplantation. Study at large: Each patient got anti-thymocyte globulin induction, then tacrolimus and steroids for roughly 3 years.

Overall study findings and caveats: The recipient marrow held GvH clones, and some of them showed up first in ileum or blood. Allografts of one patient group, those with graft-donor T cell macrochimerism, had high graft-versus-host to host-versus-graft clonal ratios.

This sequence originates from a human donor who was the organ donor for an intestinal transplant. This specimen was unstimulated CD4+ T cells sorted from spleen or lymph node cells, taken before transplant. The chain links TRBV11-1 to TRBJ2-5; 9 bases fit TRBD2. This chain's CDR3 is CASSQGLARETQYF. The CDR3, as DNA: TGTGCCAGCAGCCAGGGACTAGCCAGGGAGACCCAGTACTTC.